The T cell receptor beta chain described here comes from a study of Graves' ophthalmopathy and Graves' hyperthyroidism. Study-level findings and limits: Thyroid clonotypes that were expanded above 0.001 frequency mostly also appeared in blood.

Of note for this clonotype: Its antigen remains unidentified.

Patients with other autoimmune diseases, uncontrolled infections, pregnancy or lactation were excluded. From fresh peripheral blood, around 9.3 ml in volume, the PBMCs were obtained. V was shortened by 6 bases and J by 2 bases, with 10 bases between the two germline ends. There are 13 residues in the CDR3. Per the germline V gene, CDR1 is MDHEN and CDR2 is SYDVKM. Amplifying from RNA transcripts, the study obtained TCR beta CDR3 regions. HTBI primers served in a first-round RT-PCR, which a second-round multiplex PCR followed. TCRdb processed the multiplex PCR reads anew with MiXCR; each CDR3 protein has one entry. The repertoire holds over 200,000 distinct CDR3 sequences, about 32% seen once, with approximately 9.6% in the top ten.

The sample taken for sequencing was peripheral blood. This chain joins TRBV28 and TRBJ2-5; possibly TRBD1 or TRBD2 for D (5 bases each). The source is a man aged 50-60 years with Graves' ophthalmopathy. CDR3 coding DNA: TGTGCCAGCAGGTCGTGGGGGCAAGAGACCCAGTACTTC. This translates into CASRSWGQETQYF. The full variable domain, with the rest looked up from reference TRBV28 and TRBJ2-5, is DVKVTQSSRYLVKRTGEKVFLECVQDMDHENMFWYRQDPGLGLRLIYFSYDVKMKEKGDIPEGYSVSREKKERFSLILESASTNQTSMYLCASRSWGQETQYFGPGTRLLVL.